This T cell receptor (beta chain) is drawn from a study of blood T cells in healthy people across ages. Points from the study as a whole: Across the age range, TCR beta diversity per million T cells fell in a roughly linear way.

This clonotype has just a few counts. Its target is unknown. The CDR3 runs to 14 residues. Germline lookup yields CDR1 SNHLY and CDR2 FYNNEI. Between the trimmed V and J ends, which lost 3 bases and 3 bases, there was a span of 11 bases. The authors drew approximately 10 milliliters of peripheral blood from each donor. Using a J-beta primer mix together with a sample-barcoded 5' primer, a second PCR was run for roughly 6 to 12 cycles. TCRdb re-called the 5' RACE reads through MiXCR, storing one row per CDR3 protein. The sample records roughly 1,500,000 distinct CDR3 sequences, around 42% being singletons.

The sample taken for sequencing was blood. This receptor was taken from a woman between 18 and 29 years old in good health. The chain uses TRBV2 and TRBJ1-1; D gene unclear. Here the CDR3 DNA reads TGTGCCAGCAGTGACCCCGGTGGCGACACTGAAGCTTTCTTT. This encodes CASSDPGGDTEAFF.